This is a list of T cell receptor beta chains from one sample in a study of T cell responses to AZD1222 COVID-19 vaccine. Here immunoSEQ multiplex PCR was the method, and the copy in TCRdb shows in-frame clones only, minus some. In the table there are roughly 110,000 clones, approximately 89% of which are singletons. The source was peripheral blood, collected 28 days after the second AZD1222 dose. The source is an adult who received the AZD1222 COVID-19 vaccine. Each CDR3 is given with its conserved first and last residue. Fields, in order: J gene, D gene, V gene, clone size, CDR3 protein, CDR3 DNA. D genes are given only for firm matches. Where a row states a size, it is once, few, many or the class of an expanded clone; other rows omit it.

TRBJ1-1	TRBD1	TRBV14	.	CASSLSGQTKAFF	TGTGCCAGCAGCCTCTCGGGACAGACTAAAGCTTTCTTT
TRBJ2-2	TRBD2	TRBV7-2	.	CASSLRLAGNTGELFF	TGTGCCAGCAGCCTGAGACTAGCGGGCAACACCGGGGAGCTGTTTTTT
TRBJ2-6	.	TRBV11-3	.	CASSAGASGANVLTF	TGTGCCAGCAGCGCCGGAGCCTCTGGGGCCAACGTCCTGACTTTC
TRBJ1-6	TRBD1	TRBV7-8	.	CASSVTGQGGYSPLHF	TGTGCCAGCAGCGTGACGGGACAGGGGGGCTATTCACCCCTCCACTTT
TRBJ1-1	TRBD1	TRBV7-9	.	CASSDRQGANTEAFF	TGTGCCAGCAGCGACAGACAGGGGGCGAACACTGAAGCTTTCTTT
TRBJ1-4	.	TRBV3-1/TRBV3-2	.	CASSQEDRELFF	TGTGCCAGCAGCCAAGAGGATAGGGAACTGTTTTTT
TRBJ1-1	.	TRBV28	.	CASTSPFMNTEAFF	TGTGCCAGCACCTCACCGTTTATGAACACTGAAGCTTTCTTT
TRBJ2-3	TRBD2	TRBV19	.	CASSRTSGGTDTQYF	TGTGCCAGTAGTCGGACTAGCGGGGGAACAGATACGCAGTATTTT
TRBJ1-2	.	TRBV27	.	CASSLSIQGYGYTF	TGTGCCAGCAGTTTATCGATACAGGGCTATGGCTACACCTTC
TRBJ2-7	.	TRBV4-3	.	CASSLDLPESGYEQYF	TGCGCCAGCAGTCTCGACTTACCGGAATCGGGCTACGAGCAGTACTTC
TRBJ1-4	.	TRBV3-1/TRBV3-2	.	CASSQARGGNEKLFF	TGTGCCAGCAGCCAAGCTAGGGGAGGGAATGAAAAACTGTTTTTT
TRBJ2-5	.	TRBV2	.	CASRPSNAYQETQYF	TGTGCCAGCAGACCCAGCAACGCGTACCAAGAGACCCAGTACTTC
TRBJ1-4	TRBD1	TRBV3-1/TRBV3-2	.	CASSQRQGLMEKLFF	TGTGCCAGCAGCCAGCGACAGGGTCTAATGGAAAAACTGTTTTTT
TRBJ2-3	TRBD1	TRBV3-1/TRBV3-2	.	CASSQETGTSTDTQYF	TGTGCCAGCAGCCAAGAGACAGGGACAAGCACAGATACGCAGTATTTT
TRBJ1-2	TRBD1	TRBV3-1/TRBV3-2	.	CASSQGAGVGRGLRGYTF	TGTGCCAGCAGCCAGGGAGCCGGGGTGGGCAGGGGGCTTCGAGGCTACACCTTC
TRBJ2-2	.	TRBV7-2	.	CASAGTYTGELFF	TGTGCCAGCGCAGGGACCTACACCGGGGAGCTGTTTTTT
TRBJ1-3	.	TRBV6-5	.	CASSSMGVSGNTIYF	TGTGCCAGCAGCTCTATGGGGGTCTCTGGAAACACCATATATTTT
TRBJ1-2	TRBD1	TRBV24-1	.	CATSDSGTVLGYTF	TGTGCCACCAGTGATTCCGGGACAGTTCTTGGCTACACCTTC
TRBJ2-1	.	TRBV4-2	few	CASSQAENEQFF	TGTGCCAGCAGCCAAGCCGAAAATGAGCAGTTCTTC
TRBJ1-6	.	TRBV5-1	.	CASKGDHNSPLHF	TGCGCCAGCAAGGGGGACCATAATTCACCCCTCCACTTT
TRBJ2-4	TRBD1	TRBV7-9	once	CASSPPGTAKNIQYF	TGTGCCAGCAGCCCCCCTGGGACAGCAAAAAACATTCAGTACTTC
TRBJ1-4	TRBD1	TRBV2	once	CASSPDRGNEKLFF	TGTGCCAGCAGTCCGGACAGGGGGAACGAAAAACTGTTTTTT
TRBJ2-1	TRBD2	TRBV6-4	.	CASSASLNGGANEQFF	TGTGCCAGCAGTGCATCACTCAACGGGGGGGCCAATGAGCAGTTCTTC
TRBJ2-3	TRBD2	TRBV6-2/TRBV6-3	.	CASSYLAGGRSTDTQYF	TGTGCCAGCAGTTACCTAGCGGGGGGGCGGTCGACAGATACGCAGTATTTT
TRBJ1-2	.	TRBV3-1/TRBV3-2	.	CASSKMGAGYTF	TGTGCCAGCAGCAAGATGGGGGCTGGCTACACCTTC
TRBJ2-5	.	TRBV3-1/TRBV3-2	.	CASSPSWGYQETQYF	TGTGCCAGCAGCCCATCCTGGGGGTACCAAGAGACCCAGTACTTC
TRBJ2-7	TRBD1	TRBV3-1/TRBV3-2	.	CASSPSPTGGGYEQYF	TGTGCCAGCAGCCCTTCCCCGACAGGGGGCGGGTACGAGCAGTACTTC
TRBJ1-5	.	TRBV19	.	CASIGGAGQPQHF	TGTGCCAGTATCGGGGGGGCCGGCCAGCCCCAGCATTTT
TRBJ2-7	.	TRBV12-3/TRBV12-4	.	CASSFHGIEQYF	TGTGCCAGCAGTTTTCACGGTATCGAGCAGTACTTC
TRBJ1-6	.	TRBV10-2	.	CASSAARDNSPLHF	TGCGCCAGCAGCGCCGCGAGGGACAATTCACCCCTCCACTTT
TRBJ2-5	.	TRBV19	.	CASSIGQGRQETQYF	TGTGCCAGTAGTATCGGGCAGGGAAGGCAAGAGACCCAGTACTTC
TRBJ2-1	.	TRBV6-5	once	CASLNYNEQFF	TGTGCCAGCCTAAACTACAATGAGCAGTTCTTC
TRBJ2-3	TRBD2	TRBV19	.	CASSQTSGSTQYF	TGTGCCAGTAGCCAGACTAGCGGGAGTACGCAGTATTTT
TRBJ2-1	.	TRBV4-3	.	CASSQDRNGYNEQFF	TGCGCCAGCAGCCAAGATCGCAATGGCTACAATGAGCAGTTCTTC
TRBJ2-5	.	TRBV7-9	.	CASSTRKRPGDEMYQETQYF	TGTGCCAGCAGCACCCGAAAGCGCCCAGGCGATGAAATGTACCAAGAGACCCAGTACTTC
TRBJ2-5	.	TRBV6-6	.	CASSYSWAQQETQYF	TGTGCCAGCAGTTACTCGTGGGCACAACAAGAGACCCAGTACTTC
TRBJ1-2	.	TRBV18	.	CASRTEAEVSGYTF	TGTGCCAGCCGAACGGAGGCGGAGGTGAGCGGCTACACCTTC
TRBJ2-2	.	TRBV5-6	.	CASSLTGINTGELFF	TGTGCCAGCAGCTTGACGGGCATAAACACCGGGGAGCTGTTTTTT
TRBJ2-3	TRBD2	TRBV27	.	CASSLKGGGTLTDTQYF	TGTGCCAGCAGTTTAAAAGGCGGGGGGACCCTCACAGATACGCAGTATTTT
TRBJ1-1	TRBD1	TRBV6-5	.	CASNLDRPFNTEAFF	TGTGCCAGCAATTTGGACAGGCCTTTTAACACTGAAGCTTTCTTT
TRBJ1-1	.	TRBV7-8	.	CASSFGDNEAFF	TGTGCCAGCAGCTTCGGGGACAACGAAGCTTTCTTT
TRBJ1-1	TRBD1	TRBV9	few	CASSAGTAYTEAFF	TGTGCCAGCAGCGCGGGGACAGCCTACACTGAAGCTTTCTTT
TRBJ2-3	.	TRBV5-1	.	CASSLNRATDTQYF	TGCGCCAGCAGCTTGAATCGAGCCACAGATACGCAGTATTTT
TRBJ2-7	.	TRBV14	once	CASSQDLGASPHEQYF	TGTGCCAGCAGCCAAGATCTGGGGGCTAGCCCCCACGAGCAGTACTTC
TRBJ1-2	TRBD1	TRBV28	once	CASRRQGYGYTF	TGTGCCAGCAGGCGACAGGGTTATGGCTACACCTTC
TRBJ2-5	.	TRBV5-1	.	CASSQLGGGETQYF	TGCGCCAGCAGCCAGCTTGGGGGCGGTGAGACCCAGTACTTC
TRBJ2-7	.	TRBV13	.	CASSLLGDSAYEQYF	TGTGCCAGCAGCCTATTGGGTGACAGTGCCTACGAGCAGTACTTC
TRBJ1-5	.	TRBV7-9	once	CASSLSSAEQPQHF	TGTGCCAGCAGCTTATCTTCGGCGGAGCAGCCCCAGCATTTT
TRBJ2-1	TRBD1	TRBV10-3	.	CAISGRQGAAYNEQFF	TGTGCCATCAGTGGCCGACAGGGGGCGGCCTACAATGAGCAGTTCTTC
TRBJ2-1	.	TRBV21-1	.	CVSSKAKKGNEQFF	TGTGTCAGCAGCAAAGCTAAGAAGGGGAATGAGCAGTTCTTC
TRBJ2-7	.	TRBV5-8	once	CASSPRGIYEQYF	TGTGCCAGCAGCCCGCGGGGAATCTACGAGCAGTACTTC
TRBJ1-5	.	TRBV4-3	.	CASSQDQSEQPQHF	TGCGCCAGCAGCCAAGATCAGTCGGAGCAGCCCCAGCATTTT